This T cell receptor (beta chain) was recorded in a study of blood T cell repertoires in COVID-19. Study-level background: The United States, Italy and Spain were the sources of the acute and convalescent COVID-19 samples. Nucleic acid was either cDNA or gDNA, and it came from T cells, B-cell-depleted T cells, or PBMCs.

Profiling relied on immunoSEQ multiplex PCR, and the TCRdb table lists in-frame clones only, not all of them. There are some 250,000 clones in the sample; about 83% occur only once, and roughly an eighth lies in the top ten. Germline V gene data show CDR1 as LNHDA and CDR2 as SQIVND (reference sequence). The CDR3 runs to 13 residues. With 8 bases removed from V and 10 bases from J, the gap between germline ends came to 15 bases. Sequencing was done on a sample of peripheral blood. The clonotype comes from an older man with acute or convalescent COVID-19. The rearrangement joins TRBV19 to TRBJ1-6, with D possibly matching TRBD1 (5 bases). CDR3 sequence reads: CASRKGLGSPLHF. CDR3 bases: TGTGCCAGTCGGAAGGGACTCGGATCACCCCTCCACTTT.